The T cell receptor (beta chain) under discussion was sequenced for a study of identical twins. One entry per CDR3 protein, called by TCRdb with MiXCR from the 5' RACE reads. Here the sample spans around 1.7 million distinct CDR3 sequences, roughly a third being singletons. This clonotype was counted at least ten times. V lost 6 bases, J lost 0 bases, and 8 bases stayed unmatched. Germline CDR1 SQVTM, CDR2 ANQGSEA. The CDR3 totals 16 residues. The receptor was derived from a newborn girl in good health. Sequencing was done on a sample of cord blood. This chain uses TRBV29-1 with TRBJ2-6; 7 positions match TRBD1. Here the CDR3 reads CSVSGQSSSGANVLTF. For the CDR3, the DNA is TGCAGCGTCTCGGGACAGTCCAGCTCTGGGGCCAACGTCCTGACTTTC.